This T cell receptor beta chain was captured in a study of cytomegalovirus exposure and HLA in healthy donors. The PCR had 60 Vbeta and 13 Jbeta primers. The table came from immunoSEQ multiplex PCR; TCRdb's copy has only in-frame clones and leaves some out. Its table lists tens of thousands of clones. In regard to this clone: One end of the junction varies from germline; a read error may be responsible.

The receptor was isolated from a woman aged 55-70 years in good health and CMV-seronegative. The sequencing sample was made of PBMCs.

The CDR3 reads CASSGTGTWGNRPQHF. For the CDR3, the DNA is TGTGCCAGCAGCGGCACCGGGACTTGGGGCAATCGGCCCCAGCATTTT. The V gene is TRBV2, the J gene TRBJ1-5, with D possibly TRBD1 on 5 matching bases. CDR3 length equals 16 residues. Germline V gene data show CDR1 as SNHLY and CDR2 as FYNNEI.